This T cell receptor beta chain was sequenced during a study of T-cell reconstitution after alpha-beta-depleted transplantation in children. Overall study results and limits: Fresh T-cell production supplied most of the T-cell counts and diversity seen one year after transplant. Several hundred rapidly expanded clones from non-depleted graft cells reportedly supplied alpha-beta T cells about two months post-transplant. Surviving recipient T cells and thymic progenitors produced the high day-60 TCRbeta diversity seen in some patients.

V was clipped by 3 bases and J by 1 base; unmatched bases: 17. This CDR3 has 20 amino acids. Using unique molecular identifiers, the investigators prepared the TCRbeta library. TCRdb processed the PCR reads anew with MiXCR; each CDR3 protein has one entry. Of about 300,000 distinct CDR3 sequences listed, just over 7.5% are singletons. This clonotype was counted ten times or more. Its antigen remains unidentified. This rearrangement joins TRBV12-3 or TRBV12-4 to TRBJ2-4; 8 bases line up with TRBD1. The origin of this receptor is a female patient younger than 10 who had a stem cell transplant for Fanconi anemia, so the T cells may come from the graft donor. Sequences were derived from peripheral blood, sampled 360 days after TCRalphabeta/CD19-depleted stem cell transplant. The CDR3 nucleotides are TGTGCCAGCAGTTTCCCCCCAGGACAGGGAGTTAATAAGGCCAAAAACATTCAGTACTTC. Translated, it gives CASSFPPGQGVNKAKNIQYF.